This TCR beta chain stems from a study of blood T cells in healthy people across ages. Study results and caveats: No conclusive comparison of naive versus antigen-experienced cells was possible with unsorted PBMCs. Per-million-T-cell TCR beta diversity fell roughly linearly with age.

A few counts support this clonotype. The antigen is undetermined. This CDR3 is 15 amino acids long. Trimming shortened V by 4 bases and J by 4 bases, and 16 bases separated the two germline ends. Germline V CDR1 and CDR2: SGHRS, YFSETQ. A second roughly 6 to 11 cycle PCR used barcoded and J-beta primers. TCRdb reanalysed the 5' RACE reads using MiXCR and keeps one entry per CDR3 protein. Among about 1.6 million distinct CDR3 sequences, 34% were seen once, and the ten largest hold approximately 10%. Each donor supplied about 9.6 milliliters of peripheral blood. At least 5 micrograms of total RNA were extracted per sample.

The TCR comes from a young woman in good health. The sample taken for sequencing was blood. The chain uses TRBV5-1 and TRBJ2-3, with D uncertain. CDR3 sequence: CASSPDEGRPDTQYF. The CDR3 nucleotides are TGCGCCAGCAGCCCCGACGAAGGTCGCCCAGATACGCAGTATTTT.